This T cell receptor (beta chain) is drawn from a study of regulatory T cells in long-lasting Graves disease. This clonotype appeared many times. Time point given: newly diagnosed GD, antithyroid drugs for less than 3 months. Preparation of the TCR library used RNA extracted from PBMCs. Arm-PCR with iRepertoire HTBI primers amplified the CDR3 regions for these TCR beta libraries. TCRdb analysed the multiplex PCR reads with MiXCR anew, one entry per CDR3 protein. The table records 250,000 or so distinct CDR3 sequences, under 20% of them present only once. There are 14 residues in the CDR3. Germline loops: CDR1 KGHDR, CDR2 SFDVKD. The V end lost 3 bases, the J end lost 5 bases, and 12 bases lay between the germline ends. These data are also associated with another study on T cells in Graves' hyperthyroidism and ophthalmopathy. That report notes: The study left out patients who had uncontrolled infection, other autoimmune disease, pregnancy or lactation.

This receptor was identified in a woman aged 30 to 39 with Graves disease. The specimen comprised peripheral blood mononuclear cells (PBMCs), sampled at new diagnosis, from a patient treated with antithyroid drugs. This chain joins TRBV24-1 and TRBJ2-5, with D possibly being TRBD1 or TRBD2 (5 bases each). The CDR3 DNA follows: TGTGCCACCAGTGATAACGCAGGGAGCGAGACCCAGTACTTC. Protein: CATSDNAGSETQYF.